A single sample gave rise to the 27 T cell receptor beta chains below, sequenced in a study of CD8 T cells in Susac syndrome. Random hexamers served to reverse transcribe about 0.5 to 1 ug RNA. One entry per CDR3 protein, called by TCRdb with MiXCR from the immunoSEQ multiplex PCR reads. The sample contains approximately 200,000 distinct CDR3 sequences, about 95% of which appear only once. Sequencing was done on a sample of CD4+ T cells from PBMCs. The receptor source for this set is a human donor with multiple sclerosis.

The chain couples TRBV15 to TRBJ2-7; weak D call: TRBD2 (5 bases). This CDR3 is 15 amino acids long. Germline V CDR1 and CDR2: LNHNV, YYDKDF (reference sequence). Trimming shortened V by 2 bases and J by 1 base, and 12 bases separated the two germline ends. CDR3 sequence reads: CATSRWTELSYEQYV. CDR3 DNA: TGTGCCACCAGCAGATGGACTGAATTATCCTACGAGCAGTACGTC.

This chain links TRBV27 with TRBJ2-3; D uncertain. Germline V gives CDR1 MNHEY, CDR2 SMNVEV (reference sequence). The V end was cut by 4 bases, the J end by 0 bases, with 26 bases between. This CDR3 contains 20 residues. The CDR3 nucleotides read TGTGCCAGCAGTTCGTTCGCCCCCACGCGTTTGTTCCGTAGCACAGATACGCAGTATTTT. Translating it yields CASSSFAPTRLFRSTDTQYF.

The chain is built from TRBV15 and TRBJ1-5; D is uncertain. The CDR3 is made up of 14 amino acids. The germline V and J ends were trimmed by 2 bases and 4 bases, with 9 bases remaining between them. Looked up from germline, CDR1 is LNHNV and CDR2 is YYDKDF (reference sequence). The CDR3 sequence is CATSRLSQNQPQHF. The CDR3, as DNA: TGTGCCACCAGCAGATTGAGTCAGAATCAGCCCCAGCATTTT. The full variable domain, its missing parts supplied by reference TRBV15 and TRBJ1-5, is DAMVIQNPRYQVTQFGKPVTLSCSQTLNHNVMYWYQQKSSQAPKLLFHYYDKDFNNEADTPDNFQSRRPNTSFCFLDIRSPGLGDTAMYLCATSRLSQNQPQHFGDGTRLSIL.

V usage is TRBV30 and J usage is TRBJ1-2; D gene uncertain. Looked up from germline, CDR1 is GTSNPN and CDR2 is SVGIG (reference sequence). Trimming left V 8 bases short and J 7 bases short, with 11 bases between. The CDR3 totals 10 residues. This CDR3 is CALALGGYTF. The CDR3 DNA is TGTGCCCTGGCCCTGGGTGGCTACACCTTC.

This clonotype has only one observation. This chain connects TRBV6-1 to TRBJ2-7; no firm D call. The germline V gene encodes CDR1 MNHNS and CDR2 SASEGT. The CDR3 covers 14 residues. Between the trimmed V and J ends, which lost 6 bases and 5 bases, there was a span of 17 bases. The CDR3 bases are TGTGCCAGCAGCCCATTTGCGGTTTCCAACGAGCAGTACTTC. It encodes CASSPFAVSNEQYF.

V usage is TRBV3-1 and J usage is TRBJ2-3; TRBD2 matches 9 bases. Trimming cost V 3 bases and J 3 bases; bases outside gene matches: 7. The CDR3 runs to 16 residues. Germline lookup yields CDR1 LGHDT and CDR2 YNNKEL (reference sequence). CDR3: CASSHWSGGLTDTQYF. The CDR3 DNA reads TGTGCCAGCAGCCACTGGAGCGGGGGGCTTACAGATACGCAGTATTTT.

The CDR3 bases are TGCAGTGCCCAGTGGGGACGAGCAACGCAGTATTTT. Its protein product is CSAQWGRATQYF. The chain carries TRBV20-1 and TRBJ2-3; possibly TRBD1 or TRBD2 for D (5 bases each). This CDR3 contains 12 residues. Deletions cut 6 bases from V and 9 bases from J, with 16 bases between. Germline CDR1 reads DFQATT; CDR2 reads SNEGSKA (reference sequence).

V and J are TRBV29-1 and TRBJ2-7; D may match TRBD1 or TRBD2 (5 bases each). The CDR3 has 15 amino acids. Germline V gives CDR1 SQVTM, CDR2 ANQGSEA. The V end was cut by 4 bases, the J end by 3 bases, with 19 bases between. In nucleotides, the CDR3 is TGCAGCGTTGCAAAAGGTGGGGGAGCCGACTACGAGCAGTACTTC. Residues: CSVAKGGGADYEQYF.

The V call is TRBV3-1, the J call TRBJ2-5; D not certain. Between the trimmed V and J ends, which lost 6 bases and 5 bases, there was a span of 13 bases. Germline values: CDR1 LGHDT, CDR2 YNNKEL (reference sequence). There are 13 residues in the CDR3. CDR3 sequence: CASSPDGFETQYF. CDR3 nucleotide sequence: TGTGCCAGCAGTCCGGACGGGTTTGAGACCCAGTACTTC.

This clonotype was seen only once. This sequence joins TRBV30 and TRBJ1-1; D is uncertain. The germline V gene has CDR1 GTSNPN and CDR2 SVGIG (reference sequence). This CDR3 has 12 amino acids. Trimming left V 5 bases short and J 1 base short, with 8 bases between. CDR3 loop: CAWLWANTEAFF. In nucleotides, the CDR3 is TGTGCCTGGCTGTGGGCGAACACTGAAGCTTTCTTT. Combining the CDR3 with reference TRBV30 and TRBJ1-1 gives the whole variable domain SQTIHQWPATLVQPVGSPLSLECTVEGTSNPNLYWYRQAAGRGLQLLFYSVGIGQISSEVPQNLSASRPQDRQFILSSKKLLLSDSGFYLCAWLWANTEAFFGQGTRLTVV.

The CDR3 DNA reads TGTGCCAGCAGCCCGGGGGCAGGGGCGAACACCGGGGAGCTGTTTTTT. It is translated as CASSPGAGANTGELFF. The V and J genes are TRBV11-2 and TRBJ2-2; either TRBD1 or TRBD2 may supply D (6 bases each). CDR3 length: 16 amino acids. Trimming shortened V by 5 bases and J by 0 bases, and 13 bases separated the two germline ends. The germline CDR1 and CDR2 sequences are SGHAT and FQNNGV.

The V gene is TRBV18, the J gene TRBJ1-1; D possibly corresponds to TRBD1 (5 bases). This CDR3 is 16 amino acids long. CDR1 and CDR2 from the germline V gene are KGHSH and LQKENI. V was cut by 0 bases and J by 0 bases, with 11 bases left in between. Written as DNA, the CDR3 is TGTGCCAGCTCACCACCAATCGCAGGGATGAACACTGAAGCTTTCTTT. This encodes CASSPPIAGMNTEAFF.

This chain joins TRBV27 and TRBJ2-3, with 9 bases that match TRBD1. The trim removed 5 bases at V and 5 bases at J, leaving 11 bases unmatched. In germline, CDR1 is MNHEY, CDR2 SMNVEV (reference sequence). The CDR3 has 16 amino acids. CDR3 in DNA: TGTGCCAGCAGTCCCGCGGACAGGGGTTATGGAGATACGCAGTATTTT. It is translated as CASSPADRGYGDTQYF.

CDR3 sequence reads: CASSLEKGQRQFLFTDTQYF. CDR3 nucleotide sequence: TGTGCCAGCAGTTTGGAAAAAGGACAGAGGCAATTCCTATTCACAGATACGCAGTATTTT. The chain employs TRBV12-3 or TRBV12-4 and TRBJ2-3; maybe TRBD1 (6 bases). Trimming shortened V by 3 bases and J by 2 bases, and 27 bases separated the two germline ends. The CDR3 loop spans 20 amino acids.

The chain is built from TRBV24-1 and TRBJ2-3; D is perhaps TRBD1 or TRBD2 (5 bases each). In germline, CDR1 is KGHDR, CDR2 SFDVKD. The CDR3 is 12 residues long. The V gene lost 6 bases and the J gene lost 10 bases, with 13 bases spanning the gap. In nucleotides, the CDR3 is TGTGCCACCAGTTCTGTGTGGGGACCGCAGTATTTT. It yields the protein CATSSVWGPQYF.

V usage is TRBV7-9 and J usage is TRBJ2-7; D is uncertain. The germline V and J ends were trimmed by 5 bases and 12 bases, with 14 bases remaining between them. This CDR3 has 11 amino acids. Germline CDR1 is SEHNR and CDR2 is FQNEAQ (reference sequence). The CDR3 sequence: CASSDRWGRYF. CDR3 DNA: TGTGCCAGCAGCGATCGATGGGGTCGGTACTTC.

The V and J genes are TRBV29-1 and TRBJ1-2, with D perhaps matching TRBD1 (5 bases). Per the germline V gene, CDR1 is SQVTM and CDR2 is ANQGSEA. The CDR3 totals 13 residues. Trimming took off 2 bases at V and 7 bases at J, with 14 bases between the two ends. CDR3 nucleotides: TGCAGCGTTGAAAAAACAGGTGGAGGTGGCTACACCTTC. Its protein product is CSVEKTGGGGYTF.

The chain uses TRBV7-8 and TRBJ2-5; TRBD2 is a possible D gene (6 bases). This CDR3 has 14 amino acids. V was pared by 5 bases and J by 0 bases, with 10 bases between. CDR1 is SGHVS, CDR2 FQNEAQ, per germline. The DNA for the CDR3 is TGTGCCAGCAGCCAGGGACTGAACCAAGAGACCCAGTACTTC. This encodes CASSQGLNQETQYF.

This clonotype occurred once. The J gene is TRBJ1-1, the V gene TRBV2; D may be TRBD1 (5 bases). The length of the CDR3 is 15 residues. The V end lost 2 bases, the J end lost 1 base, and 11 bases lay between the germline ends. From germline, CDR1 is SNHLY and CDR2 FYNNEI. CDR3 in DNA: TGTGCCAGCAGTGAATGGGACGGAGGGAACACTGAAGCTTTCTTT. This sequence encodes CASSEWDGGNTEAFF. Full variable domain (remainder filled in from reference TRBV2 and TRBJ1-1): EPEVTQTPSHQVTQMGQEVILRCVPISNHLYFYWYRQILGQKVEFLVSFYNNEISEKSEIFDDQFSVERPDGSNFTLKIRSTKLEDSAMYFCASSEWDGGNTEAFFGQGTRLTVV.

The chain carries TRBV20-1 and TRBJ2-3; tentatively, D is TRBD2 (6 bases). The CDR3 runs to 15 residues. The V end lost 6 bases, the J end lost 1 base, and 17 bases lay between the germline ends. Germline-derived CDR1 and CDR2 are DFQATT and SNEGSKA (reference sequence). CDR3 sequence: CSAPGGVMGTDTQYF. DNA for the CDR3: TGCAGTGCCCCTGGAGGGGTGATGGGCACAGATACGCAGTATTTT.

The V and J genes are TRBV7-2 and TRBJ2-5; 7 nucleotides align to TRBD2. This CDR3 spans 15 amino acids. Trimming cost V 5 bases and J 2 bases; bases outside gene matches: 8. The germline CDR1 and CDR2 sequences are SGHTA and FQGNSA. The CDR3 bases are TGTGCCAGCAGCCCGGTAGCGGGTCCTCAAGAGACCCAGTACTTC. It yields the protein CASSPVAGPQETQYF.

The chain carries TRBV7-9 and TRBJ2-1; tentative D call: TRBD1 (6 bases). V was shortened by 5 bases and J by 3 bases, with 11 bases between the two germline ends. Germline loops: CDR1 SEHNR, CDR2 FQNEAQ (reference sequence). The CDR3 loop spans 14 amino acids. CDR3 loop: CASSLQDSYNEQFF. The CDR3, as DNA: TGTGCCAGCAGCCTACAGGACAGCTACAATGAGCAGTTCTTC.

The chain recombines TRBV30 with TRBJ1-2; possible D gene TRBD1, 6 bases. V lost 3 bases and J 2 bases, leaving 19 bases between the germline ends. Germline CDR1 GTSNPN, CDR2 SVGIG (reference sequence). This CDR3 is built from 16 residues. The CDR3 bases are TGTGCCTGGAGCGCCGCCGGGGGCCGACCAAACTATGGCTACACCTTC. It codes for CAWSAAGGRPNYGYTF.

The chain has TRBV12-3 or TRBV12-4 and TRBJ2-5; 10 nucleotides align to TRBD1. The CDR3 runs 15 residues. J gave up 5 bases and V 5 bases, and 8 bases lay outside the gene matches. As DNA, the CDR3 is TGTGCCAGCAGTCTGACAGGGGGCAGGAGGGAGACCCAGTACTTC. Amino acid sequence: CASSLTGGRRETQYF.

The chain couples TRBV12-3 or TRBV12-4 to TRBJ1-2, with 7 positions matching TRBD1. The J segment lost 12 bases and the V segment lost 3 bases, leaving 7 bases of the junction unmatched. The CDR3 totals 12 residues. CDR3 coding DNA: TGTGCCAGCAGTTTCGGACAGGTTGAACACACCTTC. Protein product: CASSFGQVEHTF.

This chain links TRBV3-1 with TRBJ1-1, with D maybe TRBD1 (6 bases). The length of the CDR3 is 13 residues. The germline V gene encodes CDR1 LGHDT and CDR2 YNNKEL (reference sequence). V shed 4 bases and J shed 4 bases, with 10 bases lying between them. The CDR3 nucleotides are TGTGCCAGCAGCCCGGGGGCGGGCACTGAAGCTTTCTTT. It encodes CASSPGAGTEAFF.

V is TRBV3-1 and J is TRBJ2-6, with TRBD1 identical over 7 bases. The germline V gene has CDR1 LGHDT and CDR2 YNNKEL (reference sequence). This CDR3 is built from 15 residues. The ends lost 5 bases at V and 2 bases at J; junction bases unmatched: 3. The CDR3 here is CASSIDRAGANVLTF. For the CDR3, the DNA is TGTGCCAGCAGCATTGACAGGGCTGGGGCCAACGTCCTGACTTTC.